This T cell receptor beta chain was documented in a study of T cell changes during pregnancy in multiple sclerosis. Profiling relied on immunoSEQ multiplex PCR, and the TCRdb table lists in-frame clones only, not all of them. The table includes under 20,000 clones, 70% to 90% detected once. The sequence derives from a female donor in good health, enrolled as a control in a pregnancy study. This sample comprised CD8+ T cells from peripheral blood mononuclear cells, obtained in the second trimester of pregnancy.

The DNA for the CDR3 is TGTGCCAGCAGTTCTGGCAGGGTCTCTGGGGCCAACGTCCTGACTTTC. It yields the protein CASSSGRVSGANVLTF. The chain links TRBV6-5 to TRBJ2-6; TRBD1 might be the D (5 bases). The V end lost 4 bases, the J end lost 0 bases, and 10 bases lay between the germline ends. This CDR3 spans 16 amino acids. Germline V lookup: CDR1 MNHEY, CDR2 SVGAGI.